This T cell receptor (beta chain) was captured in a study of control samples from healthy donors and cancer patients. Looked up from germline, CDR1 is LNHDA and CDR2 is SQIVND (reference sequence). Trimming removed 3 bases at V and 5 bases at J, with 7 bases between. The CDR3 extends over 13 amino acids. TCRdb keeps only in-frame clones here, not all; method: immunoSEQ multiplex PCR. The data hold about 220,000 clones, with about 95% observed a single time. This sequence was found in a man in his fifties or sixties in good health. Material for sequencing was blood. The chain couples TRBV19 to TRBJ1-4, with no clear D. CDR3: CASSISGNEKLFF. CDR3 bases: TGTGCCAGTAGTATCTCAGGCAATGAAAAACTGTTTTTT.